Shown below are 21 T cell receptor beta chains from a single sample sequenced in a study of Ad26.COV2.S vaccination and SARS-CoV-2 variants. TCRdb's table, derived via immunoSEQ multiplex PCR, lists solely in-frame clones and lacks some. The table shows around 270,000 clones, with 87% occurring only once. Treatment defined: 15 to 20 received Ad26.COV2.S at low or high dose, single or two shots; several received placebo; per-sample allocation not given. The samples were gathered on day 63 after the first injection of vaccine or placebo. Sequenced here: peripheral blood, sampled in a trial of Ad26.COV2.S vaccine versus placebo. The receptor source for this set is a person aged 18-60 years who received the Ad26.COV2.S COVID-19 vaccine or a placebo.

The V gene is TRBV27, the J gene TRBJ2-3; 11 bases are a match to TRBD2. The germline V gene has CDR1 MNHEY and CDR2 SMNVEV (reference sequence). Unmatched junction bases numbered 4, after V lost 5 bases and J lost 0 bases. This CDR3 region has 16 residues. The CDR3 sequence: CASSPRLAGSTDTQYF. The CDR3 bases are TGTGCCAGCAGTCCCCGACTAGCGGGGAGCACAGATACGCAGTATTTT.

The chain joins TRBV7-9 to TRBJ1-1; D unresolved. This CDR3 spans 12 amino acids. Trimming took off 5 bases at V and 2 bases at J, with 6 bases between the two ends. Looked up from germline, CDR1 is SEHNR and CDR2 is FQNEAQ (reference sequence). The CDR3 DNA is TGTGCCAGCAGCCCAGACAACACTGAAGCTTTCTTT. It encodes CASSPDNTEAFF.

This clone came up a few times. This chain joins TRBV11-1 and TRBJ1-6, with TRBD1 as a possible D gene (5 bases). V was cut by 4 bases and J by 7 bases, with 11 bases left in between. CDR1 is SGHAT and CDR2 is FQDESV in the germline V gene (reference sequence). CDR3 size: 14 residues. The CDR3 region is CASSYGTVNSPLHF. The CDR3 nucleotides are TGTGCCAGCAGCTACGGGACGGTGAATTCACCCCTCCACTTT.

The V and J genes are TRBV6-1 and TRBJ2-7; 10 bases agree with TRBD1. From germline, CDR1 is MNHNS and CDR2 SASEGT. With V trimmed by 2 bases and J by 5 bases, 6 bases remained unmatched. The CDR3 is made up of 15 amino acids. CDR3 in amino acids: CASSELPDRGHEQYV. As DNA, the CDR3 is TGTGCCAGCAGTGAACTCCCAGACAGGGGGCACGAGCAGTACGTC.

The V call is TRBV21-1, the J call TRBJ1-2; TRBD1 reflects the table's D call only, with no check against the DNA. TRBV21-1 is reported as a pseudogene. The CDR3 is 18 residues long. CDR3 protein: CASSSRDRPPWPNYGYTF. CDR3 bases: TGTGCCAGCAGCTCCCGGGACAGACCGCCTTGGCCTAACTATGGCTACACCTTC.

This chain uses TRBV6-1 with TRBJ2-3; 8 bases agree with TRBD1. Germline V lookup: CDR1 MNHNS, CDR2 SASEGT. J lost 3 bases, V lost 3 bases, and 5 bases had no gene match. This CDR3 comprises 15 residues. The CDR3, as DNA: TGTGCCAGCAGTGACAGGGGGCGGCCTACAGATACGCAGTATTTT. Its translation: CASSDRGRPTDTQYF.

V and J are TRBV18 and TRBJ2-5; no clear D. Trimming removed 3 bases from V and 1 base from J, with 9 bases in between. The CDR3 extends over 14 amino acids. Per germline, CDR1 KGHSH and CDR2 LQKENI. The CDR3 here is CASSPTAFQETQYF. DNA of the CDR3: TGTGCCAGCTCACCTACAGCCTTCCAAGAGACCCAGTACTTC.

The chain employs TRBV3-1 (or the pseudogene TRBV3-2) and TRBJ2-5; 9 bases are a match to TRBD2. The CDR3 length is 14 residues. Germline V gives CDR1 LGHDT, CDR2 YNNKEL (reference sequence). Trimming cost V 7 bases and J 5 bases; bases outside gene matches: 8. The CDR3 DNA follows: TGTGCCAGCAAGGGTTCTAGCGGGGCTGAGACCCAGTACTTC. Translating gives CASKGSSGAETQYF.

The chain links TRBV6-6 to TRBJ1-1; D uncertain. Per germline, CDR1 MNHNY and CDR2 SVGAGI (reference sequence). The CDR3 loop spans 12 amino acids. The V end was cut by 6 bases, the J end by 1 base, with 6 bases between. DNA of the CDR3: TGTGCCAGCAGGTCAGGGAACACTGAAGCTTTCTTT. It translates to CASRSGNTEAFF.

The chain is built from TRBV30 and TRBJ1-1; D ambiguous. Trimming shortened V by 0 bases and J by 0 bases, and 5 bases separated the two germline ends. Germline V CDR1 and CDR2: GTSNPN, SVGIG (reference sequence). CDR3 length: 13 amino acids. Here the CDR3 DNA reads TGTGCCTGGAGTGTAGGATTGAACACTGAAGCTTTCTTT. Its translation: CAWSVGLNTEAFF.

The V call is TRBV21-1, the J call TRBJ1-5; TRBD1, the table's D call, was not compared with the DNA. TRBV21-1 is deemed a pseudogene. There are 19 residues in the CDR3. CDR3 DNA sequence: TGTGCTAGCAGCAAAGGTTCGTTACAGGCCACCCTGTCCAATCAGCCCCAGCATTTT. This translates into CASSKGSLQATLSNQPQHF.

The rearrangement uses TRBV19 and TRBJ1-4; D may be TRBD1 (5 bases). Trimming removed 6 bases at V and 3 bases at J, with 14 bases between. Per germline, CDR1 LNHDA and CDR2 SQIVND (reference sequence). There are 15 residues in the CDR3. The CDR3 nucleotides read TGTGCCAGTAGGGAGCGAGACAGCTCTAATGAAAAACTGTTTTTT. Encoded protein: CASRERDSSNEKLFF. Full variable domain (rest looked up from reference TRBV19 and TRBJ1-4): DGGITQSPKYLFRKEGQNVTLSCEQNLNHDAMYWYRQDPGQGLRLIYYSQIVNDFQKGDIAEGYSVSREKKESFPLTVTSAQKNPTAFYLCASRERDSSNEKLFFGSGTQLSVL.

The J gene is TRBJ2-3, the V gene TRBV21-1; the DNA was not compared with TRBD1, the D call given in the table. TRBV21-1 is a known pseudogene. This CDR3 spans 16 amino acids. The CDR3 region is CASSNWTGVHTDTQYF. CDR3 in DNA: TGTGCTAGCAGCAACTGGACAGGGGTGCACACAGATACGCAGTATTTT.

The chain uses TRBV7-2 and TRBJ1-5, with 10 nucleotides matching TRBD1. The CDR3 runs 14 residues. The V gene end was trimmed by 8 bases and the J gene end by 3 bases; junction bases not matched to a gene: 4. Germline V gene data show CDR1 as SGHTA and CDR2 as FQGNSA. Written as DNA, the CDR3 is TGTGCCAGCCGGACAGGGGGATTCAATCAGCCCCAGCATTTT. Translated, it gives CASRTGGFNQPQHF.

V usage is TRBV7-9 and J usage is TRBJ2-1, with TRBD2 matching over 9 bases. The CDR3 has 15 amino acids. Germline-derived CDR1 and CDR2 are SEHNR and FQNEAQ (reference sequence). Trimming cost V 5 bases and J 2 bases; bases outside gene matches: 4. The CDR3 protein is CASSRSGSTYNEQFF. The CDR3 DNA reads as TGTGCCAGCAGCCGTAGCGGGAGTACCTACAATGAGCAGTTCTTC.

The chain has TRBV15 and TRBJ2-3; 9 bases align to TRBD2. V lost 1 base to trimming and J lost 5 bases; unmatched junction nucleotides: 1. The germline V gene has CDR1 LNHNV and CDR2 YYDKDF (reference sequence). The CDR3 extends over 14 amino acids. The CDR3 sequence is CATSRALAGDTQYF. In nucleotides, the CDR3 is TGTGCCACCAGCAGAGCACTAGCGGGAGATACGCAGTATTTT.

The chain combines TRBV2 with TRBJ1-1; D is unclear. Deletions cut 6 bases from V and 10 bases from J, with 12 bases between. The germline V gene has CDR1 SNHLY and CDR2 FYNNEI. The CDR3 extends over 11 amino acids. CDR3 in DNA: TGTGCCAGCAGACGCTTAGAGGGAGCTTTCTTT. As protein: CASRRLEGAFF.

This clone has a handful of counts. This chain connects TRBV7-2 to TRBJ2-3; 14 bases match TRBD2. With V trimmed by 5 bases and J by 4 bases, 5 bases remained unmatched. Germline CDR1 reads SGHTA; CDR2 reads FQGNSA. This CDR3 has 16 residues. CDR3 nucleotides: TGTGCCAGCAGCCGGACTAGCGGGGGGAGGTCAGATACGCAGTATTTT. Its translation is CASSRTSGGRSDTQYF.

With respect to this clone: Distinct nucleotide sequences in the sample also encode this CDR3. V and J are TRBV27 and TRBJ2-7; 7 nucleotides agree with TRBD1. Germline assignment: CDR1 MNHEY and CDR2 SMNVEV (reference sequence). V shed 2 bases and J 3 bases; nucleotides not matched to a gene: 4. CDR3 length: 14 residues. The CDR3, as DNA: TGTGCCAGCAGTTTACGAGGGGGCTACTACGAGCAGTACTTC. Translated, it gives CASSLRGGYYEQYF.

This chain uses TRBV11-2 with TRBJ2-1; 7 nucleotides agree with TRBD1. The V gene's germline CDR1 is SGHAT and CDR2 FQNNGV. After removal of 8 bases from V and 10 bases from J, the junction contained 8 bases not matched to a gene. The CDR3 consists of 12 residues. CDR3 bases: TGTGCCAGCGGCGACCGGGACAGAGAGCAGTTCTTC. The encoded protein is CASGDRDREQFF.

V and J are TRBV7-9 and TRBJ2-1; TRBD1 matches at 9 bases. CDR1 and CDR2 (germline): SEHNR, FQNEAQ (reference sequence). The CDR3 covers 13 residues. V lost 10 bases and J lost 4; bases outside the gene matches: 5. The CDR3 protein is CATTGGAYNEQFF. CDR3 nucleotides: TGTGCCACTACAGGGGGCGCGTACAATGAGCAGTTCTTC.